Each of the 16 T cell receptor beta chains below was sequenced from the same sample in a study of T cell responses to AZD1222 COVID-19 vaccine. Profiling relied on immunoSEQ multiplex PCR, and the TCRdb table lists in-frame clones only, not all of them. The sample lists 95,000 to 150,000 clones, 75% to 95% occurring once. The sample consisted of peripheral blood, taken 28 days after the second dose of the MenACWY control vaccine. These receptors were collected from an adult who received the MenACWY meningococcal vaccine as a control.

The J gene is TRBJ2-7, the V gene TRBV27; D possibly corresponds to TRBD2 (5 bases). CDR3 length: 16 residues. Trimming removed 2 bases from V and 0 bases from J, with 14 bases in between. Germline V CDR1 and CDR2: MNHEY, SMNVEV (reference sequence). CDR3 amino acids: CASSLRALRDSYEQYF. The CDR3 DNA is TGTGCCAGCAGTTTAAGGGCGTTGAGGGACTCCTACGAGCAGTACTTC.

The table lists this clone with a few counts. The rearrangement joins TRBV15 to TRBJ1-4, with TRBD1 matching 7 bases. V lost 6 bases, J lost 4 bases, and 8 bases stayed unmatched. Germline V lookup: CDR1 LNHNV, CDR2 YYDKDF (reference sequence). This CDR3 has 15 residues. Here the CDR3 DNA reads TGTGCCACCAGGATGGGGACAGCGAATAATGAAAAACTGTTTTTT. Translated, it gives CATRMGTANNEKLFF.

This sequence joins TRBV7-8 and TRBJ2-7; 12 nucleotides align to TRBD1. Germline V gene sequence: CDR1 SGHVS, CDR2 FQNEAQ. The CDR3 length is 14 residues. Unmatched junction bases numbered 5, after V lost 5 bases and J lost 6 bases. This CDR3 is CASSVRDRGLEQYF. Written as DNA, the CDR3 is TGTGCCAGCAGCGTACGGGACAGGGGGCTCGAGCAGTACTTC.

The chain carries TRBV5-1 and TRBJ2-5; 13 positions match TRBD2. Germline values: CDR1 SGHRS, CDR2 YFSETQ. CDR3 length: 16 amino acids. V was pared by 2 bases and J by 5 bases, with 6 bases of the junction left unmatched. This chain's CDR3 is CASSFERLAGGETQYF. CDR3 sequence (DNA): TGCGCCAGCAGCTTTGAACGACTAGCGGGAGGTGAGACCCAGTACTTC.

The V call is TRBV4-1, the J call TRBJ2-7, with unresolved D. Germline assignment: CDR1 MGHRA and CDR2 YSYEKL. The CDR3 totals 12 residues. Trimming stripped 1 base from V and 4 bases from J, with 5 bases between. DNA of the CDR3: TGCGCCAGCAGCCAAGGAGGATACGAGCAGTACTTC. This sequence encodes CASSQGGYEQYF.

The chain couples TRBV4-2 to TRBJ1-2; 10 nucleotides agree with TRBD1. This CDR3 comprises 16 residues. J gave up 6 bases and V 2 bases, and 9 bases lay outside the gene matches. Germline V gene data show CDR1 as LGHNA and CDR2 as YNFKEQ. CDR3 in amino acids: CASSQKSGTGVNGYTF. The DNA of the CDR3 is TGTGCCAGCAGCCAAAAATCCGGGACAGGGGTAAATGGCTACACCTTC.

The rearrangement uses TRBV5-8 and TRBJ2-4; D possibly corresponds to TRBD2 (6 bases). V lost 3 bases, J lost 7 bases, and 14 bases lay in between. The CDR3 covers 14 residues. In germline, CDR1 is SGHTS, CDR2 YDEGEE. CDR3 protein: CASSSYPRGNIQYF. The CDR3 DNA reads TGTGCCAGCAGCTCCTACCCTCGGGGGAACATTCAGTACTTC.

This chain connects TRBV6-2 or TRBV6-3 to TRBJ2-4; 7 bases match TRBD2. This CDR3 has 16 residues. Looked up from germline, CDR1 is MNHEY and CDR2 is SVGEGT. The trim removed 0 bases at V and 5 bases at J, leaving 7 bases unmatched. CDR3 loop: CASSYSGGSTQNIQYF. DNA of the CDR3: TGTGCCAGCAGTTACTCGGGCGGGAGTACCCAAAACATTCAGTACTTC.

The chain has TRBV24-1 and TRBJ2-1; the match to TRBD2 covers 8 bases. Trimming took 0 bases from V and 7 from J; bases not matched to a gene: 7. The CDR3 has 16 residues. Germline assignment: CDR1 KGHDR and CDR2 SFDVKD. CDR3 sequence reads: CATSDLITSGKNEQFF. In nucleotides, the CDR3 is TGTGCCACCAGTGATTTGATAACTAGCGGTAAGAATGAGCAGTTCTTC.

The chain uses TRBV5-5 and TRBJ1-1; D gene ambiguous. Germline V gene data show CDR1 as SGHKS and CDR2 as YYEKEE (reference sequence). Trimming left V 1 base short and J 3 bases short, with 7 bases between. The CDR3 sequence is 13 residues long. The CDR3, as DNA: TGTGCCAGCAGCTTGAGTGGGGACACTGAAGCTTTCTTT. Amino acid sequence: CASSLSGDTEAFF.

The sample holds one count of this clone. CDR3 coding DNA: TGTGCCAGCAGCAGGAGGGTGGATGAGCAGTTCTTC. This translates into CASSRRVDEQFF. The V gene is TRBV28, the J gene TRBJ2-1; tentative D call: TRBD2 (6 bases). Trimming stripped 6 bases from V and 8 bases from J, with 11 bases between. The CDR3 covers 12 residues. The V gene's germline CDR1 is MDHEN and CDR2 SYDVKM.

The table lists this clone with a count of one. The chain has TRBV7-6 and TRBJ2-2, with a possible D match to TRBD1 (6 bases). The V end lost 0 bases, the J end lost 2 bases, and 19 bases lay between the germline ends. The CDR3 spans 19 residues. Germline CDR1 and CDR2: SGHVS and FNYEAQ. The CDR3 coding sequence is TGTGCCAGCAGCTTAGCGTCCGGGCTCAGGGGATATAACACCGGGGAGCTGTTTTTT. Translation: CASSLASGLRGYNTGELFF. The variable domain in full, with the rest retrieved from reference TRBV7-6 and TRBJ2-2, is GAGVSQSPRYKVTKRGQDVALRCDPISGHVSLYWYRQALGQGPEFLTYFNYEAQQDKSGLPNDRFSAERPEGSISTLTIQRTEQRDSAMYRCASSLASGLRGYNTGELFFGEGSRLTVL.

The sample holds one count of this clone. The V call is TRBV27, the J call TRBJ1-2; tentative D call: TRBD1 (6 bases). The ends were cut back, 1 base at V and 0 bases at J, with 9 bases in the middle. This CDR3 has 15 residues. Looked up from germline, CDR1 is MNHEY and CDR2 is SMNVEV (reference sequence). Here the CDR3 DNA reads TGTGCCAGCAGTTTATGGGGACAAGCTAACTATGGCTACACCTTC. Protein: CASSLWGQANYGYTF.

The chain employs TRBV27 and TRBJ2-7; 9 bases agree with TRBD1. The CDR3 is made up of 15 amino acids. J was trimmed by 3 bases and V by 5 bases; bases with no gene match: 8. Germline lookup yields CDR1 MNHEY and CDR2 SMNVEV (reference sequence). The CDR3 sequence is CASSIRQGVYYEQYF. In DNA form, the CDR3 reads TGTGCCAGCAGTATACGACAGGGGGTGTACTACGAGCAGTACTTC.

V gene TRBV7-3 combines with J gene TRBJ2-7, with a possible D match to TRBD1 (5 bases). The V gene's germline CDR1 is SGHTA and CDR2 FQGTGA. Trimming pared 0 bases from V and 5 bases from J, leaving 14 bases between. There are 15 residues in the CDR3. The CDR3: CASSLTQGLIHEQYF. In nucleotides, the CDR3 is TGTGCCAGCAGCTTAACCCAGGGATTGATTCACGAGCAGTACTTC.

The CDR3 bases are TGTGCCAGCAGTGACAGCGGGAGGAGGTACAATGAGCAGTTCTTC. Protein product: CASSDSGRRYNEQFF. The chain uses TRBV28 and TRBJ2-1, with 9 bases matching TRBD2. This CDR3 spans 15 amino acids. Germline loops: CDR1 MDHEN, CDR2 SYDVKM. V lost 5 bases and J lost 4; bases outside the gene matches: 6.